These T cell receptor beta chains were read from a single sample in a study of CD8 T cells in ankylosing spondylitis. MiXCR, applied by TCRdb to the 5' RACE reads, yields one record per CDR3 protein. The table includes a few hundred thousand distinct CDR3 sequences, roughly 18% detected once. The sequenced sample was blood, either unsorted or a sorted T cell fraction (not recorded which). The receptors were sampled from a male donor with ankylosing spondylitis. CDR3s include the opening cysteine and the closing phenylalanine or tryptophan. Fields, in order: CDR3 protein, CDR3 DNA, J gene, V gene, D gene, clone size, CDR3 length. D genes are given only for firm matches. Not all rows give a size; the values are once, few, many and, for expanded clones, a class.

CASSLGTGVPYEQYF	TGTGCCAGCAGCTTGGGGACAGGGGTTCCCTACGAGCAGTACTTC	TRBJ2-7	TRBV7-2	TRBD1	-	15
CASTPIRGDLQETQYF	TGTGCCAGCACCCCCATCCGGGGGGACCTCCAAGAGACCCAGTACTTC	TRBJ2-5	TRBV7-9	TRBD2	-	16
CASSLAGAYNEQFF	TGTGCCAGCAGCCTGGCAGGAGCCTACAATGAGCAGTTCTTC	TRBJ2-1	TRBV27	-	many	14
CSGGDTGELFF	TGCAGCGGAGGGGACACCGGGGAGCTGTTTTTT	TRBJ2-2	TRBV29-1	-	-	11
CASSFSGWYEQYF	TGTGCCAGCAGCTTCTCCGGGTGGTACGAGCAGTACTTC	TRBJ2-7	TRBV5-5	-	few	13
CASSFTGTNSYEQYF	TGTGCCAGCAGCTTCACGGGGACCAACTCCTACGAGCAGTACTTC	TRBJ2-7	TRBV7-9	-	-	15
CASSTRQGDTGELFF	TGTGCCAGCAGTACTAGACAGGGAGACACCGGGGAGCTGTTTTTT	TRBJ2-2	TRBV6-5	TRBD1	few	15
CASSPRTGGQGQPQHF	TGTGCCAGCAGTCCTCGAACAGGGGGCCAGGGTCAGCCCCAGCATTTT	TRBJ1-5	TRBV27	TRBD1	once	16
CASSPTGHGYTF	TGTGCCAGTAGTCCAACAGGGCACGGCTACACCTTC	TRBJ1-2	TRBV19	-	few	12
CASSQAQGEETQYF	TGCGCCAGCAGCCAAGCCCAAGGAGAAGAGACCCAGTACTTC	TRBJ2-5	TRBV4-1	-	-	14
CSARDNEQFF	TGCAGTGCTAGGGACAATGAGCAGTTCTTC	TRBJ2-1	TRBV20-1	-	-	10
CASSLAGAGNEQFF	TGTGCCAGCAGTTTAGCGGGAGCTGGCAATGAGCAGTTCTTC	TRBJ2-1	TRBV27	TRBD2	few	14
CSVEPGSLGEQFF	TGCAGCGTTGAGCCCGGGTCCCTGGGGGAGCAGTTCTTC	TRBJ2-1	TRBV29-1	-	many	13
CASSQDIGLGSDEQFF	TGCGCCAGCAGCCAAGATATCGGACTAGGGAGCGATGAGCAGTTCTTC	TRBJ2-1	TRBV4-1	TRBD2	few	16
CASSLQDRADEKLFF	TGTGCCAGCAGCTTACAAGACAGGGCGGATGAAAAACTGTTTTTT	TRBJ1-4	TRBV7-9	TRBD1	-	15
CASSQVWDSSYGYTF	TGCGCCAGCAGCCAAGTTTGGGACAGCTCCTATGGCTACACCTTC	TRBJ1-2	TRBV4-1	TRBD1	few	15
CASSLVGGQGSSEAFF	TGCGCCAGCAGCTTGGTAGGGGGACAGGGGAGTTCTGAAGCTTTCTTT	TRBJ1-1	TRBV5-1	TRBD1	few	16
CASSQELGPGELFF	TGTGCCAGCAGCCAAGAGCTGGGCCCCGGGGAGCTGTTTTTT	TRBJ2-2	TRBV3-1	-	-	14
CASSLMGGWGYNEQFF	TGTGCCAGCAGCTTGATGGGGGGCTGGGGCTACAATGAGCAGTTCTTC	TRBJ2-1	TRBV5-6	-	few	16
CASSLGAGGYEQYF	TGTGCCAGCAGCTTAGGAGCGGGGGGTTACGAGCAGTACTTC	TRBJ2-7	TRBV11-2	TRBD2	-	14
CASSQVNLGGETQYF	TGCGCCAGCAGCCAGGTTAACCTAGGTGGCGAGACCCAGTACTTC	TRBJ2-5	TRBV4-1	-	-	15
CASSLFLGGGGMDGYTF	TGTGCCAGCAGTTTATTCCTTGGAGGGGGCGGGATGGATGGCTACACCTTC	TRBJ1-2	TRBV27	TRBD1	many	17
CSASMPGAHGYTF	TGCAGTGCTTCAATGCCCGGGGCCCATGGCTACACCTTC	TRBJ1-2	TRBV20-1	-	-	13
CSVEGFTGYYGYTF	TGCAGCGTTGAAGGATTCACAGGCTACTATGGCTACACCTTC	TRBJ1-2	TRBV29-1	-	few	14
CASSKWTIRKDSHNQPQHF	TGCGCCAGCAGCAAATGGACAATTCGCAAGGACAGCCACAATCAGCCCCAGCATTTT	TRBJ1-5	TRBV5-1	-	few	19
CASSQDIGGEAHEQYF	TGCGCCAGCAGCCAAGATATCGGGGGAGAGGCCCACGAGCAGTACTTC	TRBJ2-7	TRBV4-3	-	few	16
CASSQGGTGHQYF	TGTGCCAGCAGCCAAGGTGGGACAGGGCACCAGTATTTT	TRBJ2-3	TRBV6-1	TRBD1	once	13
CASRYGTGWNEQYF	TGTGCCAGCAGGTACGGGACAGGGTGGAACGAGCAGTACTTC	TRBJ2-7	TRBV5-6	TRBD1	few	14
CASSLESWAMKETQYF	TGTGCCAGCAGCTTAGAGAGTTGGGCTATGAAAGAGACCCAGTACTTC	TRBJ2-5	TRBV11-2	-	-	16
CASSYDREETQYF	TGTGCCAGCAGCTACGACAGGGAAGAGACCCAGTACTTC	TRBJ2-5	TRBV11-3	TRBD1	-	13
CSVLLAEATNEKLFF	TGCAGCGTCCTCCTTGCTGAGGCCACTAATGAAAAACTGTTTTTT	TRBJ1-4	TRBV29-1	-	-	15
CASSSRVTNTEAFF	TGTGCCAGCAGCTCCCGGGTCACGAACACTGAAGCTTTCTTT	TRBJ1-1	TRBV12-3/TRBV12-4	-	-	14
CASRYGGTGELFF	TGTGCCAGTAGATATGGGGGCACCGGGGAGCTGTTTTTT	TRBJ2-2	TRBV12-3/TRBV12-4	-	-	13
CASSQDGAGTDTQYF	TGTGCCAGCAGCCAAGATGGGGCAGGGACAGATACGCAGTATTTT	TRBJ2-3	TRBV3-1	-	few	15
CATSDLGHDRDTDTQYF	TGTGCCACCAGTGATTTAGGGCACGATCGGGATACAGATACGCAGTATTTT	TRBJ2-3	TRBV24-1	-	few	17
CASSLTWSGQVEGYTF	TGTGCCAGCAGCTTAACGTGGTCCGGACAGGTGGAAGGCTACACCTTC	TRBJ1-2	TRBV7-3	TRBD1	few	16
CASSPDREDEDGYTF	TGCGCCAGCAGCCCGGACCGGGAAGATGAGGATGGCTACACCTTC	TRBJ1-2	TRBV5-1	-	many	15
CASSRYLEETQYF	TGTGCCAGCAGCCGCTATTTAGAAGAGACCCAGTACTTC	TRBJ2-5	TRBV11-3	-	few	13
CSARGGLAPYNEQFF	TGCAGTGCTAGGGGTGGGCTAGCGCCATACAATGAGCAGTTCTTC	TRBJ2-1	TRBV20-1	-	-	15